This section outlines one TCR beta chain sequence together with its context. The sample originates from a study of blood T cell repertoires in COVID-19. Study context: The United States, Italy and Spain supplied acute and convalescent COVID-19 samples. Sources were T cells, B-cell-depleted T cells, or PBMCs; the material itself was cDNA or gDNA.

Germline CDR1 KGHDR, CDR2 SFDVKD. The CDR3 covers 13 residues. The V end was cut by 4 bases, the J end by 7 bases, with 12 bases between. In the original analysis: Estimation of nucleated cell counts relied on the amplification of reference gene primers. Some clones are missing from TCRdb's copy, which holds only in-frame ones; the method was immunoSEQ multiplex PCR. The V and J calls and clone size are taken from that table; D and trimming were inferred from the DNA. This table holds 200,000 to 300,000 clones, 75% to 90% found once. The gene calls are TRBV24-1 and TRBJ1-2; D remains unclear. Sequenced: peripheral blood. This clonotype was sampled from a man aged 55 to 70 who had recovered from COVID-19. The CDR3 region is CATSDSTLSGYTF. The CDR3 region has the DNA TGTGCCACCAGTGACTCGACACTTTCTGGCTACACCTTC.